This section outlines one TCR beta chain sequence together with its context. This sample was taken from a study of blood T cell repertoires in COVID-19. Study-wide background: Some COVID-19 samples were acute and others convalescent; all came from the United States, Italy and Spain. PBMCs, B-cell-depleted T cells, or T cells provided the cDNA or gDNA that made up the material.

In the study's own analysis: It was from reference gene primer amplification that nucleated cell counts were estimated. TCRdb keeps only in-frame clones here, not all; method: immunoSEQ multiplex PCR. That table furnishes V, J and clone size, whereas the DNA furnished D and trimming. The sample comprises 50,000 or so clones, more than 90% of which are singletons, and 9.7% rests with the top ten. This clonotype was sampled from a woman of 80 years or more with acute or convalescent COVID-19. The sample consisted of peripheral blood.

In nucleotides, the CDR3 is TGTGCCAGCAGCCCGGACAGGCCTAACTATGGCTACACCTTC. Translated: CASSPDRPNYGYTF. The V call is TRBV7-9, the J call TRBJ1-2, with 7 bases matching TRBD1. CDR1 and CDR2 (germline): SEHNR, FQNEAQ (reference sequence). The CDR3 is 14 amino acids. J was trimmed by 0 bases and V by 5 bases; bases with no gene match: 3.